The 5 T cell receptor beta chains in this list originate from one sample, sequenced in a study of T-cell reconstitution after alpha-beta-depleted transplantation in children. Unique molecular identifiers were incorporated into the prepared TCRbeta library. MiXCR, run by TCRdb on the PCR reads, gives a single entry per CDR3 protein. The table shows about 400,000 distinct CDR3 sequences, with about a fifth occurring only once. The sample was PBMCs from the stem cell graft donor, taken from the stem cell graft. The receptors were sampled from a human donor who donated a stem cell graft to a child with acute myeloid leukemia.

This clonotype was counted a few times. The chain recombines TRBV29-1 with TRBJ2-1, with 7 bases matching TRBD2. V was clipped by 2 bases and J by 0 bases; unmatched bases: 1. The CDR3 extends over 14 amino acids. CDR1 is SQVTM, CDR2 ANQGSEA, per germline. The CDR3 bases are TGCAGCGTTGAACTAGCGGACTCCTACAATGAGCAGTTCTTC. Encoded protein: CSVELADSYNEQFF.

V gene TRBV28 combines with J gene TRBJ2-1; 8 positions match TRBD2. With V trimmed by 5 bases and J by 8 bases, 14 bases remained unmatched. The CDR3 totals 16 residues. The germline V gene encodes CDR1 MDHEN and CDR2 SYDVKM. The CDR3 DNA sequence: TGTGCCAGCAGTCAACAACTAGCTGCCGGGGGGGATGAGCAGTTCTTC. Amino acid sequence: CASSQQLAAGGDEQFF. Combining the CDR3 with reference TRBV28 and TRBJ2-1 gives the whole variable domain DVKVTQSSRYLVKRTGEKVFLECVQDMDHENMFWYRQDPGLGLRLIYFSYDVKMKEKGDIPEGYSVSREKKERFSLILESASTNQTSMYLCASSQQLAAGGDEQFFGPGTRLTVL.

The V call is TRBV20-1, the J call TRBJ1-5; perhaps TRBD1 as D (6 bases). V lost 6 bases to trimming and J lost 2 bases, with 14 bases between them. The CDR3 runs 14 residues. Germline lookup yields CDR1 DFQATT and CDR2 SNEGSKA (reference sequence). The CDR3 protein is CSAPLGGGNQPQHF. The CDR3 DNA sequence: TGCAGTGCCCCGCTTGGGGGCGGCAATCAGCCCCAGCATTTT.

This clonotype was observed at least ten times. The chain's CDR3 is CSANSGRGNEQFF. CDR3 DNA: TGCAGCGCGAATAGCGGGAGAGGAAATGAGCAGTTCTTC. The J gene is TRBJ2-1, the V gene TRBV20-1; 9 positions match TRBD2. The length of the CDR3 is 13 residues. CDR1 and CDR2 from the germline V gene are DFQATT and SNEGSKA (reference sequence).

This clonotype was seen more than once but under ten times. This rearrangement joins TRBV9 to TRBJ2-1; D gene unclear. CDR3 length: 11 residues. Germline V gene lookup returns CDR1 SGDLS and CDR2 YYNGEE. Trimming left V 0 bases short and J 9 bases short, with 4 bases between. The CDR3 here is CASSVESEQFF. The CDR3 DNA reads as TGTGCCAGCAGCGTAGAGAGTGAGCAGTTCTTC.